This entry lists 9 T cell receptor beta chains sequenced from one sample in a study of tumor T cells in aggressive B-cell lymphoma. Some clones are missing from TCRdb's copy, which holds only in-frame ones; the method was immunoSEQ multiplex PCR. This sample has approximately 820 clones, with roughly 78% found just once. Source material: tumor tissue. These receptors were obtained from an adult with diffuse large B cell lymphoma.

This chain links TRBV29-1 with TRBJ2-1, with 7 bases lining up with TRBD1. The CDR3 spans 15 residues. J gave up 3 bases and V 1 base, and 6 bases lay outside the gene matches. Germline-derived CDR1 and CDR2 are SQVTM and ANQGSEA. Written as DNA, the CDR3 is TGCAGCGTTGAAGTCTGGGACAGCCACTACAATGAGCAGTTCTTC. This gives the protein CSVEVWDSHYNEQFF.

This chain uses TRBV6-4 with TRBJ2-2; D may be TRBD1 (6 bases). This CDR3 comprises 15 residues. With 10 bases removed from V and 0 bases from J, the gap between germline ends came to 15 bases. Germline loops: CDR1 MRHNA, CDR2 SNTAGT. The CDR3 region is CATRMGHTNTGELFF. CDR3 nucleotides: TGTGCCACCCGCATGGGACACACGAACACCGGGGAGCTGTTTTTT.

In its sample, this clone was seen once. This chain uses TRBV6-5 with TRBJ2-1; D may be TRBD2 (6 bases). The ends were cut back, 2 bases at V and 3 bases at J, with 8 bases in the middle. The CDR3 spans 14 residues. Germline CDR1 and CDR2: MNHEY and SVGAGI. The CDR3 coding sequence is TGTGCCAGCAGTTACGGGGGGTTCTACAATGAGCAGTTCTTC. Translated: CASSYGGFYNEQFF.

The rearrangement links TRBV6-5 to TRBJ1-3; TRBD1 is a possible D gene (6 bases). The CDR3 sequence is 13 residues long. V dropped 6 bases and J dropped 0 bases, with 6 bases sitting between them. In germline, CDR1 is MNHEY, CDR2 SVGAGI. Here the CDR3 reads CASRDSSGNTIYF. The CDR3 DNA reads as TGTGCCAGCAGGGACAGCTCTGGAAACACCATATATTTT.

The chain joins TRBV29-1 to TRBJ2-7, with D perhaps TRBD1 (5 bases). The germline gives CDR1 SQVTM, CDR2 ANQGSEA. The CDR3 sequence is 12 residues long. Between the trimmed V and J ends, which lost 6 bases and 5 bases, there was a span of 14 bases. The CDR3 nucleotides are TGCAGCGTCGCAGGGAATAGGCACGAGCAGTACTTC. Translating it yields CSVAGNRHEQYF.

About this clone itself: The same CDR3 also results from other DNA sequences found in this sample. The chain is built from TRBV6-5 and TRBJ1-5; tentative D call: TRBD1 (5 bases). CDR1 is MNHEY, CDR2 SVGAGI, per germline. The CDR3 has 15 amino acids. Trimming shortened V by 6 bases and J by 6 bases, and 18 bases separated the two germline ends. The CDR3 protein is CASSLVPGGAQPQHF. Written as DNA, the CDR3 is TGTGCCAGCAGCCTGGTCCCGGGGGGTGCTCAGCCCCAGCATTTT.

Here the CDR3 reads CASSGRTSGMATDTQYF. As DNA, the CDR3 is TGTGCCAGCAGCGGACGGACTAGCGGGATGGCGACAGATACGCAGTATTTT. This chain connects TRBV13 to TRBJ2-3; TRBD2 agrees at 12 bases. After removal of 5 bases from V and 3 bases from J, the junction contained 9 bases not matched to a gene. Looked up from germline, CDR1 is PRHDT and CDR2 is FYEKMQ (reference sequence). This CDR3 region has 17 residues.

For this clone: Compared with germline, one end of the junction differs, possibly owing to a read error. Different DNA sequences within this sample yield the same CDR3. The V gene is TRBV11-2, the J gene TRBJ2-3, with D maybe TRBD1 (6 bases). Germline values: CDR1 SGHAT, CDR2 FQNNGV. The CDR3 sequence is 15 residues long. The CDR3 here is CASSLKGVSTDTQYF. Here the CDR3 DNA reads TGTGCTAGCAGCTTAAAGGGGGTGTCCACAGATACGCAGTATTTT.

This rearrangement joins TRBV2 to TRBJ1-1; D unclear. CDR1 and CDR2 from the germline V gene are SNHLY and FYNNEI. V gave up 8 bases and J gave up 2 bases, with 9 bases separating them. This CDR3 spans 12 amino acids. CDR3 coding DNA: TGTGCCAGCGGGGAGATAAACACTGAAGCTTTCTTT. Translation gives CASGEINTEAFF. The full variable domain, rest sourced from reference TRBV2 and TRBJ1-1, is EPEVTQTPSHQVTQMGQEVILRCVPISNHLYFYWYRQILGQKVEFLVSFYNNEISEKSEIFDDQFSVERPDGSNFTLKIRSTKLEDSAMYFCASGEINTEAFFGQGTRLTVV.